This T cell receptor (beta chain) originates from a study of beta chain features in type 1 diabetes (dated by TCRdb to between 2017 and 2018). Background for the entire study: Patients and healthy donors did not differ in mean age, gender distribution, total cell number or subset yield. A total of 107,917,701 sorted cells were examined across all samples, and the number of cells per subset was strongly correlated with RNA yield. In the study, recently diagnosed type 1 diabetes patients and matched healthy donors were compared on the TCRB repertoires of their sorted circulating CD4+ T cell subsets. Regulatory and stem cell-like memory subsets were obtained from only 8 patients and roughly 8 healthy donors, while naive and central memory subsets were obtained from all 30 or so donors.

This clone was seen a handful of times. The specificity of this receptor is unknown. One base away there is no much larger clone; base qualities are not given. A single peripheral blood draw of approximately 120 mL on average was collected from each donor into heparinised tubes. A BD FACSAria II was used to sort naive, central memory, regulatory and stem cell-like memory CD4+ T cells with a panel that included CD45RO, CCR7, CD25, CD127, CD95 and CD27. All sorted populations exceeded 98% purity. PBMCs were isolated immediately by Lymphoprep density gradient centrifugation and stained directly without culture. To minimize batch effects, samples were stained and sorted in pairs, one healthy donor with one patient per experiment. The CDR3, cysteine through phenylalanine, is 16 amino acids long. Here the CDR3 DNA is all that survives: 48 bases in frame from base 1. CDR1 MNHEY and CDR2 SVGAGI were looked up in the germline V gene. The germline ends are 18 bases apart after V is trimmed by 0 bases and J by 7 bases.

Here is what the overall study found, with its caveats: A moderate but significant shortening of TCRB CDR3 length was observed in type 1 diabetes patients in all four CD4+ subsets. Naive, central memory and regulatory TCRB repertoires appeared more similar among patients than among healthy donors. PCR might favor shorter templates, but patient and control samples were amplified and corrected together, so any skew would affect both groups equally. At VDJ recombination sites, patients with type 1 diabetes made fewer insertions and deleted more nucleotides, a pattern implying thymic rearrangement abnormalities. HLA sub-analyses involved small numbers of individuals, so any influence of HLA type on TCRB rearrangement remained unresolved. Because cDNA was sequenced instead of genomic DNA, activated cells with high expression could be over-represented, although the groups did not differ in activation or CD3 levels.

All of the isolated RNA was reverse transcribed with the High Capacity cDNA Reverse Transcription Kit, so expressed TCRB transcripts were sequenced. Deep immunoSEQ sequencing was performed on naive, central memory and regulatory T cell samples, with an average of about 3.57 million total reads per sample. After sorted cells were lysed in RLT buffer, RNA was extracted with DNase-treated RNeasy Micro or Mini kits, with the choice depending on cell number. To prevent cross-contamination, every cell subset was processed on its own, while patient and healthy donor samples were processed together. TCRB sequences were amplified from cDNA with the immunoSEQ multiplex PCR, producing 87-bp fragments spanning the CDR3 region. Amplicons were sequenced on the Illumina HiSeq platform. Turning to the authors' computational methods: Synthetic template baselines were used to correct PCR bias computationally, reads within Hamming distance 2 were collapsed together, and singletons that could not be merged were discarded. Reads were aligned against IMGT to assign V, D and J genes, CDR3 length and insertions or deletions at six rearrangement sites. Within each subset, clonotype counts were normalized to sorted cell number, after which true diversity and Gini coefficients were computed with the tcR R package. Repertoire sharing was quantified using the overlap coefficient calculated on TCRB nucleotide sequences. Out-of-frame TCRB sequences from naive cells were analyzed as a proxy for the pre-selection repertoire. What TCRdb holds here is the immuneACCESS table cut down to in-frame rearrangements. Part of the clones is not present; checked against another copy, under half of the missing clones reflect an unresolved V gene, and the others are unexplained. That table is the source of V, J and clone size, and D and trimming were worked out from the DNA. The sample has about 410,000 clones on record, over 11% of them singletons. Less than 0.04% of the sample is taken by the ten largest.

The sample taken for sequencing was naive CD4+ T cells from blood. This specimen's cell subset or site label, per the study, means: true naive CD4+ T cells. The sequence links TRBV6-5 to TRBJ1-1; TRBD1 might be the D gene, on 6 matching bases. The sequence derives from a man aged 25-45 years in good health. The nucleotide sequence reads TGTGCCAGCAGTTACTCAAGGACAGCGAAGCTCGGTGAAGCTTTCTTT. This codes for CASSYSRTAKLGEAFF.